This T cell receptor beta chain was documented in a study of PD-L1 blockade in urothelial cancer. About the research overall: The study started patients on atezolizumab around 2014, giving 1,200 mg intravenously every 3 weeks. Investigators checked blood 3 weeks (second dose) and 6 weeks after treatment start. There were a median of about 150,000 T cells in blood samples.

The CDR3 consists of 11 residues. V was shortened by 8 bases and J by 4 bases, with 9 bases between the two germline ends. The germline gives CDR1 LNHDA, CDR2 SQIVND (reference sequence). Assay: immunoSEQ multiplex PCR; the TCRdb copy retains only in-frame clones and omits some. The sample contains around 25,000 clones, around 85% of which appear only once. Pretreatment and on-treatment samples were taken, numbering 1 to 8 per patient. Sequencing was performed on PBMCs, taken around atezolizumab (anti-PD-L1) treatment. V usage is TRBV19 and J usage is TRBJ2-7; D gene unclear. The TCR originated in a man in his fifties or sixties with urothelial cancer. The CDR3 loop reads CASSESYEQYF. CDR3 in DNA: TGTGCCAGTTCGGAGAGTTACGAGCAGTACTTC. The full variable domain, rest sourced from reference TRBV19 and TRBJ2-7, is DGGITQSPKYLFRKEGQNVTLSCEQNLNHDAMYWYRQDPGQGLRLIYYSQIVNDFQKGDIAEGYSVSREKKESFPLTVTSAQKNPTAFYLCASSESYEQYFGPGTRLTVT.